This TCR beta chain originates from a study of T cell changes during pregnancy in multiple sclerosis. TCRdb's table, derived via immunoSEQ multiplex PCR, lists solely in-frame clones and lacks some. This sample has some 110,000 clones, with 75% to 95% found just once. This CDR3 is built from 12 residues. The germline gives CDR1 SGHNT, CDR2 YYREEE (reference sequence). V lost 3 bases and J 6 bases, leaving 10 bases between the germline ends. This rearrangement joins TRBV5-4 to TRBJ2-7; D remains ambiguous. Sequences were derived from peripheral blood, sampled before pregnancy. The receptor's source is a female donor with multiple sclerosis, enrolled in a pregnancy study. The CDR3 nucleotides are TGTGCCAGCAGCTCCCAGTCGGGCGAGCAGTACTTC. Translating it yields CASSSQSGEQYF. Full variable domain (remainder filled in from reference TRBV5-4 and TRBJ2-7): ETGVTQSPTHLIKTRGQQVTLRCSSQSGHNTVSWYQQALGQGPQFIFQYYREEENGRGNFPPRFSGLQFPNYSSELNVNALELDDSALYLCASSSQSGEQYFGPGTRLTVT.